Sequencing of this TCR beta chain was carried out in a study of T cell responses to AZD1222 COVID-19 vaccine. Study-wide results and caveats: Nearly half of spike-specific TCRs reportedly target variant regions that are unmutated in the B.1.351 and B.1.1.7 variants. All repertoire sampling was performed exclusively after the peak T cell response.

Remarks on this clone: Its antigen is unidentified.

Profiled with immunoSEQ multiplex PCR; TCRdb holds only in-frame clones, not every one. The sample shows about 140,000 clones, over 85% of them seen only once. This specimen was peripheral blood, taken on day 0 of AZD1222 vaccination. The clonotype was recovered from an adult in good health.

CDR3 DNA sequence: TGTGCCAGCAGCCTCTCCGGGACAGGGGTGATTGTCTATAATTCACCCCTCCACTTT. Protein product: CASSLSGTGVIVYNSPLHF. The chain links TRBV7-7 to TRBJ1-6; 10 nucleotides match TRBD1. Trimming cost V 5 bases and J 3 bases; bases outside gene matches: 13. This CDR3 region has 19 residues. The germline V gene encodes CDR1 SSHAT and CDR2 FNYEAQ (reference sequence).